This T cell receptor beta chain is drawn from a study of memory CD4+ T cells and cytomegalovirus serostatus (dated by TCRdb to 2018 to 2020). About the investigation overall: The cohort comprised around 35 healthy Belgian adults, 9 CMV seropositive and 24 CMV seronegative. The study sequenced CD4+ memory TCRbeta repertoires of a Belgian cohort with known cytomegalovirus serostatus to replicate a published TCR-based CMV serostatus classifier.

Single viable CD3+CD4+CD8-CD45RO+ cells were sorted as memory CD4+ T cells on a FACSAria II. To determine CMV serostatus, a Roche Elecsys assay was used that detects serum IgG against CMV pp150, pp28, p38 and p52. Following thawing, total CD4+ T cells were enriched through positive selection using CD4 magnetic microbeads. The samples came from a separate study whose specific focus was interrogating the CD4+ T cell memory repertoire. Peripheral blood mononuclear cells were isolated and cryopreserved according to standard operating procedures, and serum was stored at -80 degrees C. The staining relied on CD3-PerCP (BW264/56), CD4-APC (RPA-T4), CD45RO-PE (UCHT1) and CD8-Pacific Orange (3B5) antibodies, and Sytox blue was used to exclude non-viable cells. As regards this clone: No cognate antigen has been identified for it. No clone much larger than this one lies a single base away; base qualities are absent.

The CDR3 runs 18 residues from the cysteine to the phenylalanine. The kept DNA is CDR3 alone, 54 bases in frame from the first base. V is reduced by 0 bases and J by 5 bases, leaving a spacing of 25 bases between them. CDR1 and CDR2 were assigned from the germline V gene (reference sequence) as GTSNPN and SVGIG. The Quick-DNA Microprep Kit was used to extract genomic DNA from the sorted cells. Amplification of TCRbeta DNA was done with the immunoSEQ hsTCRbeta kit, following the protocol from the manufacturer. An Illumina MiSeq instrument was used to sequence the TCRbeta libraries. The paper's data handling went like this. After out-of-frame sequences were removed, under 2.5 million distinct TCRbeta sequences remained, averaging roughly 67,000 per individual. Each individual was scored by the count of around 160 previously reported CMV-associated TCRbeta sequences and the total productive distinct TCRbeta count. A beta-binomial model was reimplemented in Python, and scikit-learn random forests with default parameters were trained on data from the US cohort. On the Belgian cohort, classifier performance was reported as the median AUC, along with percentile confidence intervals, across 10,000 bootstrap iterations. The table was pulled from immuneACCESS by TCRdb, which kept in-frame rearrangements only. Such tables lose some clones; where checked, under half of the loss comes from unresolved V genes, and the rest has no known cause. D and trimming were read from the DNA, whereas the V and J calls and clone size are those reported in that table. This sample comprises tens of thousands of clones, 77% of them detected only once. Nearly 0.9% of the sample comes from the top ten.

What the research found in general, with its limitations: The results were interpreted as suggesting that the CMV-associated TCR signature is mostly present in the CD4+ memory repertoire. For predicting CMV serostatus, the median bootstrapped AUC was approximately 0.95 using the original framework and roughly 0.91 using a US-trained random forest. On the Belgian cohort, the classifier based on the original framework reached a median bootstrapped AUC of nearly 0.96, with a 95% CI of 0.76-1.00. Only CD4+CD45RO+ memory cells were sequenced, unlike the original study, which covered naive and memory CD4+ and CD8+ populations. Among the 164 previously reported CMV-associated TCRbeta sequences, 60 to 85 showed up in the CD4+ memory repertoires, with each one found in between one and five individuals.

The chain employs TRBV30 and TRBJ2-5, with no confident D gene call. The sequenced sample consisted of memory CD4+ T cells from blood. The source is an adult in good health and CMV-seronegative. The DNA sequence is as follows: TGTGCCTGGAGTGTACAGTTATCTAGGCTAGTTGGCCGGGAGACCCAGTACTTC. Translated, it gives CAWSVQLSRLVGRETQYF.